These 17 T cell receptor beta chains were all obtained from the same sample, sequenced in a study of T cell responses to AZD1222 COVID-19 vaccine. Libraries were prepared by immunoSEQ multiplex PCR; TCRdb keeps only in-frame clonotypes and omits some of them. This sample carries about 190,000 clones, around 87% of them seen once, and the ten largest clones take 2.5% to 3%. This specimen was peripheral blood, taken on day 0 of MenACWY control vaccination. All receptors derive from an adult in good health.

This chain joins TRBV6-2 or TRBV6-3 and TRBJ2-7, with 11 bases lining up with TRBD2. This CDR3 contains 15 residues. The V gene end was trimmed by 5 bases and the J gene end by 2 bases; junction bases not matched to a gene: 5. Germline CDR1 reads MNHEY; CDR2 reads SVGEGT. The CDR3 DNA reads TGTGCCAGCAGTCGAACTAGCGGGGGAACCTACGAGCAGTACTTC. This encodes CASSRTSGGTYEQYF.

This clone was detected only a few times. The chain is built from TRBV6-5 and TRBJ2-6; D is possibly TRBD2 (5 bases). The ends were cut back, 0 bases at V and 0 bases at J, with 6 bases in the middle. The CDR3 runs to 16 residues. In germline, CDR1 is MNHEY, CDR2 SVGAGI. DNA for the CDR3: TGTGCCAGCAGTTACTCGAGGGTCTCTGGGGCCAACGTCCTGACTTTC. This encodes CASSYSRVSGANVLTF.

The gene calls are TRBV29-1 and TRBJ2-5; D is uncertain. Per the germline V gene, CDR1 is SQVTM and CDR2 is ANQGSEA. V was clipped by 4 bases and J by 4 bases, with 7 bases between them. This CDR3 has 11 amino acids. CDR3 in amino acids: CSVVPSETQYF. The CDR3 bases are TGCAGCGTTGTTCCATCAGAGACCCAGTACTTC.

The chain couples TRBV6-4 to TRBJ1-5; D possibly corresponds to TRBD1 (6 bases). The V end lost 10 bases, the J end lost 6 bases, and 13 bases lay between the germline ends. Germline loops: CDR1 MRHNA, CDR2 SNTAGT. There are 12 residues in the CDR3. The CDR3 DNA reads TGTGCCATCAGGTGGGGGGCTCAGCCCCAGCATTTT. Protein sequence: CAIRWGAQPQHF.

V is TRBV7-8 and J is TRBJ1-5, with D perhaps TRBD1 (5 bases). V was clipped by 6 bases and J by 2 bases, with 14 bases between them. This CDR3 contains 15 residues. Germline V gene data show CDR1 as SGHVS and CDR2 as FQNEAQ. The CDR3 region has the DNA TGTGCCAGCAGGCCGAGAGGGGTGGGCAATCAGCCCCAGCATTTT. It encodes CASRPRGVGNQPQHF.

The chain combines TRBV7-2 with TRBJ2-2; 9 bases map to TRBD1. Trimming removed 5 bases from V and 1 base from J; junction bases left unmatched: 5. The germline V gene encodes CDR1 SGHTA and CDR2 FQGNSA. The length of the CDR3 is 16 residues. This CDR3 is CASSTWTGVNTGELFF. The CDR3 DNA is TGTGCCAGCAGCACCTGGACAGGGGTGAACACCGGGGAGCTGTTTTTT.

This clone was seen a single time. The chain recombines TRBV11-2 with TRBJ1-1; TRBD1 is a possible D gene (5 bases). This CDR3 comprises 15 residues. Trimming stripped 2 bases from V and 4 bases from J, with 14 bases between. Per germline, CDR1 SGHAT and CDR2 FQNNGV. CDR3 in amino acids: CASSLINEGSTEAFF. Written as DNA, the CDR3 is TGTGCCAGCAGCTTAATCAATGAGGGGAGCACTGAAGCTTTCTTT.

The gene calls are TRBV30 and TRBJ1-1; maybe TRBD1 (5 bases). Trimming took off 2 bases at V and 4 bases at J, with 14 bases between the two ends. The CDR3 is 14 residues long. Germline CDR1 reads GTSNPN; CDR2 reads SVGIG (reference sequence). Written as DNA, the CDR3 is TGTGCCTGGAGTCTAGGGACTGTGGGCACTGAAGCTTTCTTT. Translated: CAWSLGTVGTEAFF. The full variable domain, rest sourced from reference TRBV30 and TRBJ1-1, is SQTIHQWPATLVQPVGSPLSLECTVEGTSNPNLYWYRQAAGRGLQLLFYSVGIGQISSEVPQNLSASRPQDRQFILSSKKLLLSDSGFYLCAWSLGTVGTEAFFGQGTRLTVV.

The CDR3 loop is CASSLDLYTDTQYF. CDR3 in DNA: TGTGCCAGCAGCCTGGACCTATACACAGATACGCAGTATTTT. V gene TRBV3-1 (or the pseudogene TRBV3-2) combines with J gene TRBJ2-3, with no clear D. There are 14 residues in the CDR3. Trimming cost V 4 bases and J 2 bases, with 10 bases left between them. From germline, CDR1 is LGHDT and CDR2 YNNKEL (reference sequence).

This chain uses TRBV6-1 with TRBJ1-6; the D is unclear. Per the germline V gene, CDR1 is MNHNS and CDR2 is SASEGT. Trimming cost V 2 bases and J 15 bases, with 11 bases left between them. CDR3 length: 12 residues. The CDR3 spells CASSETQALLHF. The CDR3 bases are TGTGCCAGCAGTGAAACCCAGGCTCTCCTCCACTTT.

This chain links TRBV19 with TRBJ2-1; D is unresolved. There are 13 residues in the CDR3. V lost 2 bases, J lost 8 bases, and 10 bases lay in between. Germline CDR1 and CDR2: LNHDA and SQIVND (reference sequence). CDR3 bases: TGTGCCAGTAGTATATTGGCCGGCTATGAGCAGTTCTTC. Its translation: CASSILAGYEQFF.

This clone was seen just once. The V and J genes are TRBV18 and TRBJ2-4; possibly TRBD2 for D (7 bases). This CDR3 comprises 15 residues. From germline, CDR1 is KGHSH and CDR2 LQKENI. The V end lost 3 bases, the J end lost 6 bases, and 15 bases lay between the germline ends. The CDR3 sequence is CASSPGGRGGNIQYF. The CDR3 nucleotides read TGTGCCAGCTCACCCGGCGGGAGAGGGGGAAACATTCAGTACTTC.

In nucleotides, the CDR3 is TGCGCCAGCAGCCAAGATGGGCAGGGCGGAAAACTTTATGGCTACACCTTC. This encodes CASSQDGQGGKLYGYTF. The rearrangement joins TRBV4-3 to TRBJ1-2; possible D gene TRBD1, 5 bases. V lost 0 bases and J lost 5, with 19 bases in between. The CDR3 length is 17 residues. Per the germline V gene, CDR1 is LGHNA and CDR2 is YSLEER.

The chain is built from TRBV4-3 and TRBJ1-1; D gene unclear. The V end lost 0 bases, the J end lost 4 bases, and 9 bases lay between the germline ends. In germline, CDR1 is LGHNA, CDR2 YSLEER. The CDR3 spans 14 residues. The CDR3 loop reads CASSQDFTATEAFF. The CDR3 DNA follows: TGCGCCAGCAGCCAAGATTTCACGGCCACTGAAGCTTTCTTT.

J is TRBJ2-2 and V is TRBV11-3; 7 bases are a match to TRBD2. With V trimmed by 0 bases and J by 0 bases, 7 bases remained unmatched. The CDR3 has 18 amino acids. The germline gives CDR1 SGHNT, CDR2 YENEEA. The CDR3 DNA sequence: TGTGCCAGCAGCTTAGATCAAGGCGGGAGTACGAACACCGGGGAGCTGTTTTTT. Amino acid sequence: CASSLDQGGSTNTGELFF.

J is TRBJ2-5 and V is TRBV7-8; D is perhaps TRBD2 (5 bases). The germline V gene has CDR1 SGHVS and CDR2 FQNEAQ. V was trimmed by 1 base and J by 5 bases, leaving 26 bases between them. This CDR3 is built from 19 residues. The CDR3 here is CASSLGVSPTTTLGETQYF. The CDR3 coding sequence is TGTGCCAGCAGCTTAGGTGTTAGCCCCACGACTACGCTTGGGGAGACCCAGTACTTC.

The J gene is TRBJ2-6, the V gene TRBV9, with no clear D. CDR3 length equals 16 residues. Germline CDR1 reads SGDLS; CDR2 reads YYNGEE. V was clipped by 0 bases and J by 2 bases, with 9 bases between them. This CDR3 is CASSVAAGPGANVLTF. The DNA of the CDR3 is TGTGCCAGCAGCGTAGCAGCTGGGCCTGGGGCCAACGTCCTGACTTTC. Full variable domain (outside the CDR3, taken from reference TRBV9 and TRBJ2-6): DSGVTQTPKHLITATGQRVTLRCSPRSGDLSVYWYQQSLDQGLQFLIQYYNGEERAKGNILERFSAQQFPDLHSELNLSSLELGDSALYFCASSVAAGPGANVLTFGAGSRLTVL.